These 26 T cell receptor beta chains originate from one sample sequenced in a study of OX40 agonist ivuxolimab in advanced cancers. The method was immunoSEQ multiplex PCR; TCRdb's version includes in-frame clones alone and lacks a portion of them. In the table there are roughly 60,000 clones, roughly 84% of which are singletons. Sequencing was performed on CD4+ or CD8+ T cells sorted from blood, taken in a trial of the OX40 agonist ivuxolimab. These receptor sequences come from an adult with an advanced solid tumor such as melanoma, head and neck, liver or kidney cancer.

The chain uses TRBV4-2 and TRBJ2-1, with 11 positions matching TRBD2. CDR1 and CDR2 from the germline V gene are LGHNA and YNFKEQ. The CDR3 has 19 amino acids. Losses at the gene ends were 4 bases for V and 8 bases for J; bases not matched to a gene: 19. In nucleotides, the CDR3 is TGTGCCAGCAGCCTGAACCCCCCGGGTCTAGCGGGGGGATGGGATGAGCAGTTCTTC. Residues: CASSLNPPGLAGGWDEQFF.

This sequence joins TRBV7-9 and TRBJ1-4, with D possibly TRBD1 on 6 matching bases. V lost 2 bases and J 8 bases, leaving 12 bases between the germline ends. From germline, CDR1 is SEHNR and CDR2 FQNEAQ (reference sequence). The CDR3 runs to 14 residues. DNA for the CDR3: TGTGCCAGCAGCTTACCAGGGGAAGGCGAAAAACTGTTTTTT. It encodes CASSLPGEGEKLFF.

The chain recombines TRBV11-1 with TRBJ2-3, with TRBD1 matching over 8 bases. V gave up 5 bases and J gave up 1 base; unmatched junction bases: 2. Germline V gene data show CDR1 as SGHAT and CDR2 as FQDESV (reference sequence). CDR3 length equals 14 residues. This chain's CDR3 is CASSHRGGTDTQYF. Written as DNA, the CDR3 is TGTGCCAGCAGCCACAGGGGGGGCACAGATACGCAGTATTTT.

The chain joins TRBV25-1 to TRBJ1-2; no clear D. CDR3 length: 14 amino acids. Germline V gives CDR1 MGHDK, CDR2 SYGVNS. The V and J ends lost 6 bases and 0 bases respectively, with 11 bases between them. The CDR3 is CASSATGSNYGYTF. CDR3 coding DNA: TGTGCCAGCAGCGCGACGGGGTCTAACTATGGCTACACCTTC.

The rearrangement links TRBV6-6 to TRBJ1-5; 8 bases fit TRBD1. Per the germline V gene, CDR1 is MNHNY and CDR2 is SVGAGI (reference sequence). This CDR3 comprises 12 residues. V lost 8 bases, J lost 5 bases, and 2 bases stayed unmatched. In DNA form, the CDR3 reads TGTGCCAGCGGACAGGGTGATCAGCCCCAGCATTTT. Its protein product is CASGQGDQPQHF.

The rearrangement joins TRBV7-2 to TRBJ2-3; tentative D call: TRBD2 (5 bases). Germline assignment: CDR1 SGHTA and CDR2 FQGNSA. V shed 3 bases and J shed 0 bases, with 10 bases lying between them. This CDR3 has 15 amino acids. The CDR3 nucleotides are TGTGCCAGCAGCTTGGACGGGGTTAGCACAGATACGCAGTATTTT. Translation gives CASSLDGVSTDTQYF. The variable domain in full, with the rest retrieved from reference TRBV7-2 and TRBJ2-3, is GAGVSQSPSNKVTEKGKDVELRCDPISGHTALYWYRQSLGQGLEFLIYFQGNSAPDKSGLPSDRFSAERTGGSVSTLTIQRTQQEDSAVYLCASSLDGVSTDTQYFGPGTRLTVL.

The chain couples TRBV11-3 to TRBJ2-2; the match to TRBD1 covers 7 bases. The CDR3 runs to 16 residues. The germline CDR1 and CDR2 sequences are SGHNT and YENEEA. The V segment lost 0 bases and the J segment 0 bases; nucleotides outside the gene matches: 1. In DNA form, the CDR3 reads TGTGCCAGCAGCTTAGATGGACAGGCGAACACCGGGGAGCTGTTTTTT. This translates into CASSLDGQANTGELFF.

The genes are TRBV5-4 and TRBJ2-1, with 14 bases that match TRBD2. J lost 9 bases, V lost 4 bases, and 9 bases had no gene match. The CDR3 is 16 residues long. Germline V gives CDR1 SGHNT, CDR2 YYREEE (reference sequence). The CDR3 loop reads CASSPRLAGGPSEQFF. The CDR3 coding sequence is TGTGCCAGCAGCCCCAGACTAGCGGGAGGGCCTTCTGAGCAGTTCTTC.

This chain uses TRBV7-9 with TRBJ2-5; 8 bases are a match to TRBD1. Unmatched junction bases numbered 2, after V lost 2 bases and J lost 3 bases. Germline V lookup: CDR1 SEHNR, CDR2 FQNEAQ (reference sequence). The CDR3 covers 14 residues. The CDR3 bases are TGTGCCAGCAGCTTACAGGGGGCGAAAGAGACCCAGTACTTC. Its protein product is CASSLQGAKETQYF.

V usage is TRBV28 and J usage is TRBJ1-6, with 9 positions matching TRBD1. Trimming took 6 bases from V and 9 from J; bases not matched to a gene: 6. CDR3 size: 14 residues. Germline V CDR1 and CDR2: MDHEN, SYDVKM. The CDR3 spells CASRSGTGRSPLHF. CDR3 nucleotides: TGTGCCAGCAGATCCGGGACAGGGCGTTCACCCCTCCACTTT.

CDR3 protein: CASSVGGDGNTIYF. As DNA, the CDR3 is TGTGCCAGCAGCGTCGGGGGGGATGGAAACACCATATATTTT. The chain is built from TRBV9 and TRBJ1-3; tentative D call: TRBD1 (5 bases). Germline CDR1 is SGDLS and CDR2 is YYNGEE. CDR3 length: 14 amino acids. V lost 2 bases, J lost 3 bases, and 9 bases lay in between.

This rearrangement joins TRBV13 to TRBJ2-3; D not certain. The V end was cut by 3 bases, the J end by 0 bases, with 13 bases between. CDR1 is PRHDT, CDR2 FYEKMQ, per germline (reference sequence). This CDR3 is 16 amino acids long. The CDR3 here is CASSFGRASSTDTQYF. CDR3 in DNA: TGTGCCAGCAGCTTCGGCCGGGCTTCTAGCACAGATACGCAGTATTTT.

This clone was detected once. The chain joins TRBV5-1 to TRBJ2-7; the match to TRBD1 covers 8 bases. Germline CDR1 reads SGHRS; CDR2 reads YFSETQ. This CDR3 has 14 residues. The junction had 5 bases not matched to a gene; V was cut back by 4 bases and J by 2 bases. CDR3 in DNA: TGCGCCAGCAGCAAGGACAGGGCCACCTACGAGCAGTACTTC. Its protein product is CASSKDRATYEQYF. Full variable domain (rest looked up from reference TRBV5-1 and TRBJ2-7): KAGVTQTPRYLIKTRGQQVTLSCSPISGHRSVSWYQQTPGQGLQFLFEYFSETQRNKGNFPGRFSGRQFSNSRSEMNVSTLELGDSALYLCASSKDRATYEQYFGPGTRLTVT.

The genes are TRBV6-1 and TRBJ1-5, with D hard to call. Trimming removed 3 bases from V and 0 bases from J, with 12 bases in between. This CDR3 region has 16 residues. Looked up from germline, CDR1 is MNHNS and CDR2 is SASEGT. CDR3 protein: CASSEKSWNSNQPQHF. The CDR3 coding sequence is TGTGCCAGCAGTGAGAAGTCTTGGAATAGCAATCAGCCCCAGCATTTT.

The genes are TRBV5-1 and TRBJ2-5; 7 bases fit TRBD2. With 0 bases clipped from V and 2 bases from J, the junction kept 4 bases outside the gene matches. Germline lookup yields CDR1 SGHRS and CDR2 YFSETQ. The CDR3 runs to 15 residues. CDR3 DNA sequence: TGCGCCAGCAGCTTGGCCTTGCGGGAGCAAGAGACCCAGTACTTC. Its translation is CASSLALREQETQYF.

V gene TRBV5-6 combines with J gene TRBJ2-3; D is unresolved. The germline CDR1 and CDR2 sequences are SGHDT and YYEEEE. This CDR3 contains 17 residues. The germline V and J ends were trimmed by 2 bases and 0 bases, with 16 bases remaining between them. In DNA form, the CDR3 reads TGTGCCAGCAGCTTTGACCTCGGAGCGATTAGCACAGATACGCAGTATTTT. Translating gives CASSFDLGAISTDTQYF. The full variable domain, rest sourced from reference TRBV5-6 and TRBJ2-3, is DAGVTQSPTHLIKTRGQQVTLRCSPKSGHDTVSWYQQALGQGPQFIFQYYEEEERQRGNFPDRFSGHQFPNYSSELNVNALLLGDSALYLCASSFDLGAISTDTQYFGPGTRLTVL.

The V gene is TRBV9, the J gene TRBJ2-1; 8 bases map to TRBD1. V shed 2 bases and J 0 bases; nucleotides not matched to a gene: 1. CDR1 SGDLS and CDR2 YYNGEE come from the germline V gene. The CDR3 has 15 residues. This chain's CDR3 is CASSVGTGSYNEQFF. The CDR3, as DNA: TGTGCCAGCAGCGTCGGGACAGGCTCCTACAATGAGCAGTTCTTC.

This clone was seen only a few times. The chain joins TRBV5-6 to TRBJ2-2, with TRBD2 matching 13 bases. V dropped 4 bases and J dropped 7; count of bases not matched to a gene: 7. Germline CDR1 and CDR2: SGHDT and YYEEEE. The CDR3 has 16 residues. The CDR3 reads CASSPGLAGEIGELFF. The CDR3 DNA is TGTGCCAGCAGCCCCGGACTAGCGGGAGAGATCGGGGAGCTGTTTTTT. Looking up the rest from reference TRBV5-6 and TRBJ2-2 gives the full variable domain: DAGVTQSPTHLIKTRGQQVTLRCSPKSGHDTVSWYQQALGQGPQFIFQYYEEEERQRGNFPDRFSGHQFPNYSSELNVNALLLGDSALYLCASSPGLAGEIGELFFGEGSRLTVL.

The chain combines TRBV11-2 with TRBJ2-7, with 8 bases identical to TRBD1. The ends lost 3 bases at V and 5 bases at J; junction bases unmatched: 9. The CDR3 spans 15 residues. The germline CDR1 and CDR2 sequences are SGHAT and FQNNGV. CDR3 sequence: CASSFNPETGDEQYF. The CDR3 region has the DNA TGTGCCAGCAGCTTCAATCCCGAGACAGGGGACGAGCAGTACTTC.

This clone was observed a handful of times. The chain couples TRBV25-1 to TRBJ2-3, with D tentatively TRBD2 (5 bases). The germline CDR1 and CDR2 sequences are MGHDK and SYGVNS. This CDR3 spans 14 amino acids. V lost 4 bases, J lost 2 bases, and 10 bases lay in between. CDR3 residues: CASSGGLNTDTQYF. CDR3 DNA sequence: TGTGCCAGCAGTGGCGGACTTAACACAGATACGCAGTATTTT.

V gene TRBV6-1 combines with J gene TRBJ1-1; D possibly corresponds to TRBD1 (6 bases). V lost 7 bases and J 2 bases, leaving 14 bases between the germline ends. Per germline, CDR1 MNHNS and CDR2 SASEGT. The CDR3 is 14 residues long. The CDR3 here is CASTEGGLNTEAFF. CDR3 sequence (DNA): TGTGCCAGCACCGAGGGGGGTCTAAACACTGAAGCTTTCTTT.

The V and J genes are TRBV2 and TRBJ2-1; TRBD1 might be the D (6 bases). The germline gives CDR1 SNHLY, CDR2 FYNNEI. This CDR3 has 13 amino acids. V lost 5 bases, J lost 5 bases, and 10 bases lay in between. In DNA form, the CDR3 reads TGTGCCAGCAGTCGGGACACCCACAATGAGCAGTTCTTC. Its protein product is CASSRDTHNEQFF.

The CDR3 DNA reads as TGTGCCAGCAGCGTAGTTGAGGGGCGATATGGCTACACCTTC. It translates to CASSVVEGRYGYTF. The J gene is TRBJ1-2, the V gene TRBV9; D perhaps matches TRBD1 (5 bases). In germline, CDR1 is SGDLS, CDR2 YYNGEE. The V gene lost 0 bases and the J gene lost 5 bases, with 11 bases spanning the gap. There are 14 residues in the CDR3.

This rearrangement joins TRBV11-3 to TRBJ2-3; 8 nucleotides match TRBD1. Germline-derived CDR1 and CDR2 are SGHNT and YENEEA. Trimming took 4 bases from V and 2 from J; bases not matched to a gene: 2. This CDR3 is built from 14 residues. The CDR3: CASSSGQATDTQYF. The CDR3 DNA sequence: TGTGCCAGCAGCTCGGGACAGGCCACAGATACGCAGTATTTT.

The chain carries TRBV6-4 and TRBJ2-1; the match to TRBD2 covers 9 bases. Germline V gene sequence: CDR1 MRHNA, CDR2 SNTAGT. Trimming cost V 4 bases and J 8 bases; bases outside gene matches: 12. CDR3 length equals 16 residues. The CDR3 sequence is CASSAAAGGPVYEQFF. DNA for the CDR3: TGTGCCAGCAGTGCAGCTGCGGGGGGGCCGGTTTATGAGCAGTTCTTC.

DNA for the CDR3: TGCAGCGTTGAGCCGGGGCGCGGTGGCTACACCTTC. It codes for CSVEPGRGGYTF. The chain joins TRBV29-1 to TRBJ1-2, with a tentative D call TRBD1 (5 bases). CDR1 is SQVTM and CDR2 is ANQGSEA in the germline V gene. CDR3 length equals 12 residues. Trimming took off 3 bases at V and 7 bases at J, with 12 bases between the two ends. The full variable domain, in which reference TRBV29-1 and TRBJ1-2 provide the parts outside the CDR3, is SAVISQKPSRDICQRGTSLTIQCQVDSQVTMMFWYRQQPGQSLTLIATANQGSEATYESGFVIDKFPISRPNLTFSTLTVSNMSPEDSSIYLCSVEPGRGGYTFGSGTRLTVV.